This TCR beta chain is from a study of T cell responses to AZD1222 COVID-19 vaccine. Findings of the study overall: No day 14 peak samples; only post-peak repertoires were characterized. Following two doses of AZD1222, Spike-specific TCR breadth and depth rose. There were vaccine-associated CD4 TCRs across spike, dominant at 160-218 and 743-854. The reported proportion of spike-specific TCRs targeting unmutated variant regions was nearly half.

Remarks on this clone: Its matching antigen is unknown.

The assay was immunoSEQ multiplex PCR, and TCRdb's table has in-frame clones only and misses some. The sample records 90,000 to 120,000 clones, about 93% being singletons. This sample comprised peripheral blood, obtained on day 0 of AZD1222 vaccination. The sequence derives from an adult in good health.

CDR3 nucleotide sequence: TGTGCCTGGAAGAGCGGGGGAGACACCGGGGAGCTGTTTTTT. Protein: CAWKSGGDTGELFF. The chain carries TRBV30 and TRBJ2-2; the match to TRBD2 covers 8 bases. V shed 4 bases and J 3 bases; nucleotides not matched to a gene: 4. Per the germline V gene, CDR1 is GTSNPN and CDR2 is SVGIG (reference sequence). This CDR3 has 14 residues. Supplemented by reference TRBV30 and TRBJ2-2, the full variable domain reads SQTIHQWPATLVQPVGSPLSLECTVEGTSNPNLYWYRQAAGRGLQLLFYSVGIGQISSEVPQNLSASRPQDRQFILSSKKLLLSDSGFYLCAWKSGGDTGELFFGEGSRLTVL.